The source of this TCR beta chain is a study of blood T cell repertoires in COVID-19. Study-level information: Nucleic acid was either cDNA or gDNA, and it came from T cells, B-cell-depleted T cells, or PBMCs.

Methods used by the authors: Amplified reference gene primers provided the basis for estimating nucleated cell counts. Assay: immunoSEQ multiplex PCR; the TCRdb copy retains only in-frame clones and omits some. V, J and clone size were drawn from that table, and D and trimming were deduced from the DNA. The sample lists under 200,000 clones; more than 75% were seen once. Trimming shortened V by 0 bases and J by 0 bases, and 9 bases separated the two germline ends. This CDR3 spans 15 amino acids. Germline V gene data show CDR1 as LGHNA and CDR2 as YNFKEQ. This clone appeared a single time. The chain carries TRBV4-2 and TRBJ2-7; D is perhaps TRBD1 (6 bases). This clonotype originated in a man aged 40-49 years with active or convalescent COVID-19. The sequencing sample was made of peripheral blood. The DNA for the CDR3 is TGTGCCAGCAGCCAAGACATGGGGGCCTCCTACGAGCAGTACTTC. It specifies CASSQDMGASYEQYF.